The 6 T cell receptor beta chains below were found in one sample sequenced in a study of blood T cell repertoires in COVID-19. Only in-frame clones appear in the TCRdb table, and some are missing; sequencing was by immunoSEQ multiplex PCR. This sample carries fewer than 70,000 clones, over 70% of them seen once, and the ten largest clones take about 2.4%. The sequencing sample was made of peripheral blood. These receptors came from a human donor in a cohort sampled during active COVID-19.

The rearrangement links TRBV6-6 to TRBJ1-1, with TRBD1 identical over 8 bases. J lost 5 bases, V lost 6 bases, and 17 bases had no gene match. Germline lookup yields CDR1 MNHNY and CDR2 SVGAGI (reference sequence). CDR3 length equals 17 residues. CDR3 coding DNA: TGTGCCAGCAGCCGACCCCGGACAGGGAGGGGGAATACTGAAGCTTTCTTT. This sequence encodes CASSRPRTGRGNTEAFF.

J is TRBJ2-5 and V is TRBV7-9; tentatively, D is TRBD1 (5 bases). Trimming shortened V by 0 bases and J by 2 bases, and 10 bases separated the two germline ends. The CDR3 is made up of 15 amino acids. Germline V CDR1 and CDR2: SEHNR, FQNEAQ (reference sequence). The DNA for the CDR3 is TGTGCCAGCAGCTTAGCAGGGGTGACTCAAGAGACCCAGTACTTC. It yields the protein CASSLAGVTQETQYF.

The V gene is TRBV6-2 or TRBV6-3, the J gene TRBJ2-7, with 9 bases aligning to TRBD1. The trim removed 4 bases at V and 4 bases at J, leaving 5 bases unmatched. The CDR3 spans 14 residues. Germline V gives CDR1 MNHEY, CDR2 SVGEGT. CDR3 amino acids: CASSFRDRAYEQYF. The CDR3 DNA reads TGTGCCAGCAGTTTCCGGGACAGGGCATACGAGCAGTACTTC.

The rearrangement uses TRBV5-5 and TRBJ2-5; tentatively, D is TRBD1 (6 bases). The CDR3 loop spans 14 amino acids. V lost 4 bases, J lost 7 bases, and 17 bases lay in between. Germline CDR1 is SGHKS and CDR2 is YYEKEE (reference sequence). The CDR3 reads CASSQPGTRGTQYF. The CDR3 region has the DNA TGTGCCAGCAGCCAGCCCGGGACAAGGGGGACCCAGTACTTC.

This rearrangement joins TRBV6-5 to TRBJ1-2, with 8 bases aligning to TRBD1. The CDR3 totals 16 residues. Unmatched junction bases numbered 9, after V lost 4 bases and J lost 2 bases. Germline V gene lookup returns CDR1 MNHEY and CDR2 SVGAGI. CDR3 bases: TGTGCCAGCAGTTGGACAGGGCGCTCTCTCAACTATGGCTACACCTTC. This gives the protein CASSWTGRSLNYGYTF.

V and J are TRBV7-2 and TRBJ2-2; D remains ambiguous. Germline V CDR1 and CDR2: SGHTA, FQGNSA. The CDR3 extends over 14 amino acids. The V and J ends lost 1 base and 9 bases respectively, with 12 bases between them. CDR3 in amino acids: CASSLGGGFRELFF. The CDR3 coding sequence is TGTGCCAGCAGCTTAGGCGGTGGGTTCAGGGAGCTGTTTTTT.